This record concerns one T cell receptor beta chain sequence. The read comes to an end 3 residues before the CDR3 does, leaving the germline J gene to fill in the end. The sample is drawn from a study of Tregs in tolerant kidney transplant recipients. Method: immunoSEQ multiplex PCR; TCRdb's copy keeps in-frame clones and lacks some. This repertoire includes about 48,000 clones. The CDR3 extends over 16 amino acids. Trimming removed 2 bases from V and 0 bases from J, with 12 bases in between. Germline assignment: CDR1 SGHDN and CDR2 FVKESK. Sequencing used CD4+ T cells from blood, obtained before the transplant. The chain links TRBV14 to TRBJ2-3; TRBD2 might be the D (6 bases). This sequence was found in a human donor who received a combined kidney and bone marrow transplant. CDR3 sequence: CASSQSGGKSTDTQYF. Incomplete CDR3 DNA: TGTGCCAGCAGCCAATCCGGCGGGAAGAGCACAGATACG.